These 21 T cell receptor beta chains were sequenced from one sample in a study of shared clonotypes between healthy human individuals (dated by TCRdb to the early 2020s). Preparation of the library involved the immunoSEQ multiplex PCR assay. This is the immuneACCESS table as TCRdb keeps it, with only in-frame sequences that have V and J called. A part of the clones is gone; compared with another copy, unresolved V genes explain less than half, and the rest is unexplained. Within this sample are fewer than 1.4 million clones, with roughly 74% of them counted one time only. 0.61% of the sample is held by the ten biggest clonotypes. What was sequenced was memory CD4+ T cells from PBMCs. The intended sense of this specimen's cell subset or site label: CD45RA-negative fraction. Receptor source: a man aged 18 to 35 in good health. Some clones in this sample may be carry-over from other donors' samples.

Points on this clone: In the same sample, other DNA sequences code for this CDR3. The rearrangement uses TRBV5-4 and TRBJ2-6; no clear D. The V gene lost 0 bases and the J gene lost 1 base, with 5 bases spanning the gap. The germline gives CDR1 SGHNT, CDR2 YYREEE (reference sequence). CDR3 length: 15 residues. CDR3 region: CASSLESSGANVLTF. In DNA, the CDR3 is TGTGCCAGCAGCTTGGAATCGTCTGGGGCCAACGTCCTGACTTTC. The variable domain in full, completed from reference TRBV5-4 and TRBJ2-6, reads ETGVTQSPTHLIKTRGQQVTLRCSSQSGHNTVSWYQQALGQGPQFIFQYYREEENGRGNFPPRFSGLQFPNYSSELNVNALELDDSALYLCASSLESSGANVLTFGAGSRLTVL.

This chain uses TRBV6-1 with TRBJ2-7; 7 positions match TRBD1. Germline loops: CDR1 MNHNS, CDR2 SASEGT. This CDR3 is built from 14 residues. The V gene end was trimmed by 10 bases and the J gene end by 1 base; junction bases not matched to a gene: 10. The CDR3 reads CATSSGTASYEQYF. CDR3 in DNA: TGTGCCACCTCTTCCGGGACAGCATCCTACGAGCAGTACTTC.

The chain is built from TRBV6-5 and TRBJ1-1; no clear D gene. With 8 bases removed from V and 2 bases from J, the gap between germline ends came to 15 bases. The CDR3 covers 14 residues. Germline lookup yields CDR1 MNHEY and CDR2 SVGAGI. CDR3 residues: CASRAPGINTEAFF. CDR3 coding DNA: TGTGCCAGCCGAGCCCCAGGTATTAACACTGAAGCTTTCTTT.

This clone was seen a single time. The V call is TRBV27, the J call TRBJ1-1, with D perhaps TRBD1 (5 bases). Germline CDR1 MNHEY, CDR2 SMNVEV (reference sequence). CDR3 length: 16 residues. V lost 0 bases, J lost 11 bases, and 22 bases lay in between. The DNA for the CDR3 is TGTGCCAGCAGTTTATCCTCCAGGGCCGGGGGAGTGCATGCTTTCTTT. Its translation: CASSLSSRAGGVHAFF.

V and J are TRBV28 and TRBJ1-5; TRBD1 agrees at 9 bases. This CDR3 spans 16 amino acids. Germline assignment: CDR1 MDHEN and CDR2 SYDVKM. The J segment lost 2 bases and the V segment lost 5 bases, leaving 7 bases of the junction unmatched. The CDR3 nucleotides read TGTGCCAGCAGTAAACAGGGGGCCCCCGGCAATCAGCCCCAGCATTTT. Protein sequence: CASSKQGAPGNQPQHF.

The rearrangement joins TRBV5-1 to TRBJ1-1, with a tentative D call TRBD1 (5 bases). Per the germline V gene, CDR1 is SGHRS and CDR2 is YFSETQ. This CDR3 has 14 amino acids. The V end was cut by 4 bases, the J end by 4 bases, with 14 bases between. In DNA, the CDR3 is TGCGCCAGCAGCGTCTCGGGGGTTGGCACTGAAGCTTTCTTT. Translating it yields CASSVSGVGTEAFF.

J is TRBJ1-5 and V is TRBV2, with a weak D call TRBD1 (6 bases). The ends were cut back, 8 bases at V and 5 bases at J, with 10 bases in the middle. Germline CDR1 SNHLY, CDR2 FYNNEI. The CDR3 runs 12 residues. The CDR3 protein is CASGRGDQPQHF. Here the CDR3 DNA reads TGTGCCAGCGGTAGGGGGGATCAGCCCCAGCATTTT.

DNA of the CDR3: TGTGCCAGCAGTTTACTCAAAAGGGGGGGGTACGAGCAGTACTTC. This sequence encodes CASSLLKRGGYEQYF. The V gene is TRBV28, the J gene TRBJ2-7; D is possibly TRBD2 (7 bases). The CDR3 is 15 amino acids. Germline loops: CDR1 MDHEN, CDR2 SYDVKM. V gave up 2 bases and J gave up 4 bases, with 15 bases separating them.

This clone turned up a few times. The rearrangement links TRBV6-5 to TRBJ1-2, with D possibly TRBD1 on 5 matching bases. The CDR3 consists of 14 residues. V shed 6 bases and J shed 2 bases, with 13 bases lying between them. Germline CDR1 reads MNHEY; CDR2 reads SVGAGI. The CDR3 DNA follows: TGTGCCAGCAGGAACGCCGGGACCAACTATGGCTACACCTTC. Amino acid sequence: CASRNAGTNYGYTF.

On this clone: The sample holds other DNA sequences that translate to the same CDR3. The chain uses TRBV5-1 and TRBJ1-1, with a weak D call TRBD1 (6 bases). This CDR3 region has 13 residues. In germline, CDR1 is SGHRS, CDR2 YFSETQ. V lost 3 bases and J lost 4, with 10 bases in between. CDR3 nucleotide sequence: TGCGCCAGCAGCTCGCCGGGGGCCACTGAAGCTTTCTTT. It codes for CASSSPGATEAFF.

The chain combines TRBV21-1 with TRBJ2-7. TRBV21-1 counts as a pseudogene. The CDR3 consists of 14 residues. The CDR3 reads CASTGRGATYEQYF. The CDR3 DNA follows: TGTGCCAGCACCGGTAGGGGAGCAACCTACGAGCAGTACTTC.

This chain uses TRBV11-3 with TRBJ1-1; the match to TRBD1 covers 8 bases. The CDR3 is 13 residues long. Unmatched junction bases numbered 4, after V lost 5 bases and J lost 5 bases. Per germline, CDR1 SGHNT and CDR2 YENEEA. CDR3 DNA: TGTGCCAGCAGCCGACAGGGGAGAACTGAAGCTTTCTTT. Translating it yields CASSRQGRTEAFF.

This clone occurred many times. The chain uses TRBV2 and TRBJ2-1; 10 nucleotides match TRBD1. The CDR3 contains 14 residues. Germline trimming cut 7 bases from V and 7 bases from J; bases unmatched to any gene: 7. CDR1 and CDR2 from the germline V gene are SNHLY and FYNNEI. The chain's CDR3 is CASKETGGGNEQFF. CDR3 bases: TGTGCCAGCAAGGAGACAGGGGGCGGAAATGAGCAGTTCTTC.

The CDR3 is CASSQDGGRNPSRTEAFF. The DNA of the CDR3 is TGTGCCAGCAGCCAGGATGGGGGGCGAAATCCCTCTAGGACTGAAGCTTTCTTT. The chain has TRBV14 and TRBJ1-1; D is perhaps TRBD1 (6 bases). Germline CDR1 SGHDN, CDR2 FVKESK. V gave up 3 bases and J gave up 5 bases, with 25 bases separating them. The CDR3 has 18 amino acids.

The table lists this clone with a count of one. The J gene is TRBJ2-3, the V gene TRBV19, with 7 bases aligning to TRBD1. The CDR3 extends over 14 amino acids. The germline gives CDR1 LNHDA, CDR2 SQIVND (reference sequence). V was pared by 7 bases and J by 3 bases, with 7 bases of the junction left unmatched. The CDR3 nucleotides are TGTGCCAGTAAGACAGGGATCGGTACAGATACGCAGTATTTT. Its translation: CASKTGIGTDTQYF.

In the case of this clone: A much larger clone differs from this one at a single base, so this may be a read error. V gene TRBV5-1 combines with J gene TRBJ2-7, with 10 bases fitting TRBD2. CDR1 and CDR2 from the germline V gene are SGHRS and YFSETQ. The CDR3 is made up of 16 amino acids. As DNA, the CDR3 is TGCGTCAGCAGCATCTCAGCGGGAGGGCGCTCCTACGAGCAGTACTTC. It codes for CVSSISAGGRSYEQYF. Supplemented by reference TRBV5-1 and TRBJ2-7, the full variable domain reads KAGVTQTPRYLIKTRGQQVTLSCSPISGHRSVSWYQQTPGQGLQFLFEYFSETQRNKGNFPGRFSGRQFSNSRSEMNVSTLELGDSALYLCVSSISAGGRSYEQYFGPGTRLTVT.

Of note for this clone: This could be a read error, since a much larger clone is one nucleotide away. Additional DNA sequences in this sample encode the identical CDR3. This chain links TRBV6-5 with TRBJ1-2; 7 bases agree with TRBD1. CDR1 and CDR2 from the germline V gene are MNHEY and SVGAGI. V lost 2 bases to trimming and J lost 5 bases; unmatched junction nucleotides: 5. CDR3 length: 14 amino acids. CDR3 loop: CASSYGGQPYGYTF. Written as DNA, the CDR3 is TGTGCCAGCAGTTACGGGGGACAGCCTTATGGCTACACCTTC.

The genes are TRBV20-1 and TRBJ2-1, with a tentative D call TRBD2 (6 bases). Germline V gene lookup returns CDR1 DFQATT and CDR2 SNEGSKA (reference sequence). The V and J ends lost 4 bases and 14 bases respectively, with 15 bases between them. This CDR3 region has 11 residues. The CDR3 DNA reads as TGCAGTGCTACGGGGGACGGGGGTAAGTTCTTC. This encodes CSATGDGGKFF.

At least ten counts were recorded for this clone. The chain employs TRBV28 and TRBJ2-6, with D uncertain. V was pared by 5 bases and J by 0 bases, with 11 bases between. This CDR3 region has 16 residues. The germline CDR1 and CDR2 sequences are MDHEN and SYDVKM. This CDR3 is CASSTAGNSGANVLTF. The CDR3, as DNA: TGTGCCAGCAGTACGGCAGGCAACTCTGGGGCCAACGTCCTGACTTTC.

This chain connects TRBV5-1 to TRBJ2-4, with D possibly called TRBD1 or TRBD2 (5 bases each). There are 15 residues in the CDR3. Between the trimmed V and J ends, which lost 3 bases and 5 bases, there was a span of 15 bases. In germline, CDR1 is SGHRS, CDR2 YFSETQ. Written as DNA, the CDR3 is TGCGCCAGCAGCTCCGCCGGGACGGAAGAAAACATTCAGTACTTC. It codes for CASSSAGTEENIQYF.

This clone was observed a few times. The J gene is TRBJ1-3, the V gene TRBV10-3; D is uncertain. The germline V gene has CDR1 ENHRY and CDR2 SYGVKD. This CDR3 is built from 15 residues. The V end was cut by 2 bases, the J end by 0 bases, with 8 bases between. The CDR3 loop is CAISEVRISGNTIYF. The CDR3 DNA reads TGTGCCATCAGTGAGGTTCGGATCTCTGGAAACACCATATATTTT.